This T cell receptor (beta chain) was sequenced in a study of cytomegalovirus exposure and HLA in healthy donors. The study, taken as a whole, reports: Immune exposure information comprised only CMV serostatus.

With 60 Vbeta and 13 Jbeta primers, the PCR was carried out. Under the authors' procedure: Counted up in a later analysis, unique TCR beta chains came to about 80 million, with around 10 million shared. Some clones are missing from TCRdb's copy, which holds only in-frame ones; the method was immunoSEQ multiplex PCR. V and J calls and clone size are copied from that table; D and trimming were computed from the DNA. The sample yields a few hundred thousand clones, over 90% seen once. A remark on this clone: What it binds is not known.

Input material: PBMCs. The clonotype was recovered from a girl aged 2 to 10 in good health and CMV-seronegative.

The CDR3 loop reads CSVVVSGDQPQHF. The CDR3 DNA is TGCAGCGTTGTAGTGTCAGGGGATCAGCCCCAGCATTTT. J is TRBJ1-5 and V is TRBV29-1, with D possibly matching TRBD1 (6 bases). The V and J ends lost 4 bases and 5 bases respectively, with 12 bases between them. The CDR3 contains 13 residues. CDR1 is SQVTM, CDR2 ANQGSEA, per germline.